This entry features one TCR beta chain sequence. Its specificity is not known. Deep-level running was used for the assay. Using immunoSEQ multiplex PCR, the repertoire was profiled, and TCRdb retains in-frame clones only, with some absent. The data hold millions of clones, with about 93% observed a single time. The sample belongs to a study of shared clonotypes between healthy human individuals. Study conclusions and caveats: In contrast to clonotypes shared by all four donors, non-shared clonotypes had lower generation probabilities. Investigators collected only blood, and repertoires in tissues likely differ.

J gave up 0 bases and V 6 bases, and 10 bases lay outside the gene matches. The CDR3 extends over 16 amino acids. From germline, CDR1 is MNHEY and CDR2 SMNVEV (reference sequence). It was CD45RO-negative cells, positively selected for CCR7, that made up naive CD8 cells, with terminally differentiated effector memory CD45RA+ cells excluded. The study enrolled healthy HIV-negative adults without recent acute infections or vaccinations as donors. The J gene is TRBJ2-7, the V gene TRBV27, with TRBD2 matching 8 bases. Sequenced material: naive CD8+ T cells from PBMCs. The source is a young man in good health. Some clones in this sample may be carry-over from other donors' samples. Here the CDR3 reads CASRETTSALSYEQYF. As DNA, the CDR3 is TGTGCCAGCAGGGAGACGACTAGCGCGCTCTCCTACGAGCAGTACTTC.